Below are 22 T cell receptor beta chains sequenced from a single sample in a study of cytomegalovirus exposure and HLA in healthy donors. The PCR used 60 Vbeta and 13 Jbeta primers. Sequenced by immunoSEQ multiplex PCR; TCRdb stores in-frame clones only, minus some. The sample includes 90,000 to 120,000 clones, over 80% seen only once; the top ten take under 3.5%. Source material: PBMCs. All receptors derive from a man aged 25-40 years in good health and CMV-seropositive.

The chain combines TRBV28 with TRBJ1-2, with D perhaps TRBD1 (5 bases). The CDR3 runs to 12 residues. Trimming cost V 3 bases and J 7 bases, with 9 bases left between them. The germline gives CDR1 MDHEN, CDR2 SYDVKM. The CDR3 loop is CASSLGGGGYTF. The CDR3 coding sequence is TGTGCCAGCAGTTTGGGGGGAGGTGGCTACACCTTC.

This sequence joins TRBV4-1 and TRBJ2-6; the D gene is possibly TRBD1 (7 bases). The germline V gene encodes CDR1 MGHRA and CDR2 YSYEKL. This CDR3 is 19 amino acids long. V was trimmed by 5 bases and J by 4 bases, leaving 24 bases between them. The CDR3 nucleotides read TGCGCCAGCAGCGCGTTGATGCGACGGAGGGGGCCCGGGGCCAACGTCCTGACTTTC. Translation: CASSALMRRRGPGANVLTF.

J is TRBJ2-3 and V is TRBV6-5; TRBD1 is a possible D gene (5 bases). V lost 2 bases and J 1 base, leaving 10 bases between the germline ends. CDR1 MNHEY and CDR2 SVGAGI come from the germline V gene. This CDR3 is built from 15 residues. The CDR3 reads CASSYQSGRTDTQYF. CDR3 in DNA: TGTGCCAGCAGTTACCAGTCAGGGCGCACAGATACGCAGTATTTT.

The rearrangement uses TRBV19 and TRBJ2-3; TRBD2 might be the D (6 bases). CDR1 and CDR2 (germline): LNHDA, SQIVND (reference sequence). This CDR3 has 17 amino acids. V shed 5 bases and J shed 1 base, with 19 bases lying between them. In nucleotides, the CDR3 is TGTGCCAGTAGTGATGTTGGGAGGTCCCCCGGCACAGATACGCAGTATTTT. Translating gives CASSDVGRSPGTDTQYF.

The genes are TRBV9 and TRBJ2-3, with a weak D call TRBD1 (6 bases). CDR1 SGDLS and CDR2 YYNGEE come from the germline V gene. Trimming stripped 2 bases from V and 2 bases from J, with 12 bases between. This CDR3 spans 15 amino acids. In DNA form, the CDR3 reads TGTGCCAGCAGCGTGACCGGGACATTCACAGATACGCAGTATTTT. Translating gives CASSVTGTFTDTQYF.

There are a few counts of this clone. This sequence joins TRBV5-8 and TRBJ2-2; possibly TRBD1 for D (6 bases). The V end lost 6 bases, the J end lost 3 bases, and 15 bases lay between the germline ends. Looked up from germline, CDR1 is SGHTS and CDR2 is YDEGEE. The CDR3 is made up of 15 amino acids. The CDR3 nucleotides are TGTGCCAGCATACTTAACAGGGTGGACACCGGGGAGCTGTTTTTT. It codes for CASILNRVDTGELFF.

The CDR3 nucleotides read TGTGCCAGCAGTTTATTAACCGGGGGAAGCACTGAAGCTTTCTTT. As protein: CASSLLTGGSTEAFF. This chain uses TRBV27 with TRBJ1-1; D is possibly TRBD1 (5 bases). The CDR3 is made up of 15 amino acids. Germline V gene sequence: CDR1 MNHEY, CDR2 SMNVEV (reference sequence). Trimming pared 1 base from V and 4 bases from J, leaving 13 bases between.

This rearrangement joins TRBV5-1 to TRBJ2-2, with a tentative D call TRBD1 (6 bases). V shed 3 bases and J shed 0 bases, with 12 bases lying between them. The CDR3 totals 16 residues. Germline V lookup: CDR1 SGHRS, CDR2 YFSETQ. CDR3 sequence: CASSSAGTPNTGELFF. CDR3 DNA: TGCGCCAGCAGCTCAGCCGGGACACCGAACACCGGGGAGCTGTTTTTT. Together with reference TRBV5-1 and TRBJ2-2, the CDR3 gives the full variable domain: KAGVTQTPRYLIKTRGQQVTLSCSPISGHRSVSWYQQTPGQGLQFLFEYFSETQRNKGNFPGRFSGRQFSNSRSEMNVSTLELGDSALYLCASSSAGTPNTGELFFGEGSRLTVL.

The V call is TRBV14, the J call TRBJ1-6; D is ambiguous. CDR3 length: 15 residues. Per the germline V gene, CDR1 is SGHDN and CDR2 is FVKESK. Trimming took 5 bases from V and 1 from J, leaving 9 bases between them. In nucleotides, the CDR3 is TGTGCCAGCAGCGGAGGGCATTCCTATAATTCACCCCTCCACTTT. This gives the protein CASSGGHSYNSPLHF. Looking up the rest from reference TRBV14 and TRBJ1-6 gives the full variable domain: EAGVTQFPSHSVIEKGQTVTLRCDPISGHDNLYWYRRVMGKEIKFLLHFVKESKQDESGMPNNRFLAERTGGTYSTLKVQPAELEDSGVYFCASSGGHSYNSPLHFGNGTRLTVT.

The V gene is TRBV2, the J gene TRBJ2-1; TRBD2 matches at 7 bases. The V segment lost 1 base and the J segment 5 bases; nucleotides outside the gene matches: 8. Germline CDR1 and CDR2: SNHLY and FYNNEI. The CDR3 has 16 residues. The CDR3 DNA reads TGTGCCAGCAGTGAAGGACCACTAGCGCGGAACAATGAGCAGTTCTTC. Protein: CASSEGPLARNNEQFF.

The chain joins TRBV4-2 to TRBJ2-1; tentatively, D is TRBD1 (5 bases). Germline CDR1 reads LGHNA; CDR2 reads YNFKEQ. There are 16 residues in the CDR3. Deletions cut 0 bases from V and 0 bases from J, with 9 bases between. The CDR3 here is CASSQDGATSYNEQFF. The CDR3 region has the DNA TGTGCCAGCAGCCAAGATGGGGCAACCTCCTACAATGAGCAGTTCTTC.

The chain recombines TRBV4-1 with TRBJ2-3, with 7 bases fitting TRBD1. Per germline, CDR1 MGHRA and CDR2 YSYEKL. V shed 3 bases, J shed 5 bases, and the junction held 5 bases outside the gene matches. This CDR3 comprises 14 residues. CDR3 DNA sequence: TGCGCCAGCAGCCATCAGGGGGTAGGAGATACGCAGTATTTT. This codes for CASSHQGVGDTQYF.

This clone was observed once. V and J are TRBV5-5 and TRBJ1-3; no firm D call. Trimming cost V 4 bases and J 0 bases, with 8 bases left between them. This CDR3 spans 14 amino acids. Germline loops: CDR1 SGHKS, CDR2 YYEKEE (reference sequence). CDR3 nucleotide sequence: TGTGCCAGCAGCCCTATCGGCTCTGGAAACACCATATATTTT. Translated: CASSPIGSGNTIYF.

This chain uses TRBV2 with TRBJ2-2; 8 bases match TRBD1. This CDR3 has 14 residues. V shed 8 bases, J shed 6 bases, and the junction held 8 bases outside the gene matches. CDR1 is SNHLY and CDR2 is FYNNEI in the germline V gene. The CDR3 DNA is TGTGCCAGCTCACGGACAGGGATGGCCGGGGAGCTGTTTTTT. As protein: CASSRTGMAGELFF.

This chain uses TRBV21-1 with TRBJ1-3; TRBD1 is the table's D call and was not checked against the DNA. TRBV21-1 is described as a pseudogene. The CDR3 is 16 amino acids. DNA for the CDR3: TGTGCCAGCAACTTACAGGGAACGTTCTCTGGAAACACCATATATTTT. This sequence encodes CASNLQGTFSGNTIYF.

This chain links TRBV30 with TRBJ1-5; 8 positions agree with TRBD1. Germline CDR1 and CDR2: GTSNPN and SVGIG (reference sequence). Trimming at V came to 0 bases and at J to 9 bases, leaving 7 bases not matched to a gene. The CDR3 loop spans 14 amino acids. In DNA, the CDR3 is TGTGCCTGGAGTGTAGGACAGGGAGGGGTGCCCCAGCATTTT. As protein: CAWSVGQGGVPQHF.

On this clone itself: The junction and the germline gene differ at one end; a read error may be behind it. CDR3 bases: TGTTCCAGCAGCCGGACAGGGGGCAGATCGACCCAGGCTAATGAAAAACTGTTTTTT. This sequence encodes CSSSRTGGRSTQANEKLFF. The chain employs TRBV7-9 and TRBJ1-4, with TRBD1 identical over 11 bases. This CDR3 contains 19 residues. CDR1 is SEHNR, CDR2 FQNEAQ, per germline (reference sequence).

The chain carries TRBV5-1 and TRBJ2-1; 7 bases match TRBD1. Unmatched junction bases numbered 10, after V lost 4 bases and J lost 0 bases. The germline V gene encodes CDR1 SGHRS and CDR2 YFSETQ. There are 17 residues in the CDR3. The CDR3 spells CASSPGTATSSYNEQFF. The CDR3 DNA reads TGCGCCAGCAGCCCCGGGACAGCCACGAGCTCCTACAATGAGCAGTTCTTC.

V and J are TRBV6-1 and TRBJ1-4; D is undetermined. V lost 8 bases and J lost 4, with 14 bases in between. Germline CDR1 MNHNS, CDR2 SASEGT. The CDR3 is made up of 14 amino acids. In DNA form, the CDR3 reads TGTGCCAGCCGAGGGTGGGGAATTAATGAAAAACTGTTTTTT. Translation: CASRGWGINEKLFF.

The genes are TRBV6-1 and TRBJ2-3, with 7 bases that match TRBD2. The CDR3 is 16 residues long. J gave up 2 bases and V 2 bases, and 7 bases lay outside the gene matches. CDR1 and CDR2 (germline): MNHNS, SASEGT. As DNA, the CDR3 is TGTGCCAGCAGTGAATTCGGGGGGACGGTCACAGATACGCAGTATTTT. Protein sequence: CASSEFGGTVTDTQYF.

The chain links TRBV5-1 to TRBJ2-5, with 10 bases fitting TRBD1. Germline trimming cut 3 bases from V and 5 bases from J; bases unmatched to any gene: 10. Germline assignment: CDR1 SGHRS and CDR2 YFSETQ. The CDR3 loop spans 16 amino acids. The CDR3 DNA sequence: TGCGCCAGCAGCTCCTACGACAGGGGGCCTGAGGAGACCCAGTACTTC. It encodes CASSSYDRGPEETQYF.

This chain joins TRBV7-6 and TRBJ2-7; no reliable D call. Trimming left V 1 base short and J 0 bases short, with 7 bases between. The CDR3 is 14 residues long. Germline-derived CDR1 and CDR2 are SGHVS and FNYEAQ. CDR3 region: CASSLVDTSYEQYF. CDR3 bases: TGTGCCAGCAGCTTAGTTGACACCTCCTACGAGCAGTACTTC.